This paragraph covers one T cell receptor beta chain sequence. The antigen is undetermined. This specimen comes from a study of cytomegalovirus exposure and HLA in healthy donors. Findings and caveats of the study: Common viral pathogens seemed to be connected with several of the most significant clusters, according to a later analysis. Most TCR sequences were rare, but some public TCRs occurred in many donors.

The study ran its PCR with 60 Vbeta and 13 Jbeta primers. Here immunoSEQ multiplex PCR was the method, and the copy in TCRdb shows in-frame clones only, minus some. Its clone listing holds roughly 42,000 clones. Germline V gene sequence: CDR1 SGHVS, CDR2 FQNEAQ. V was trimmed by 2 bases and J by 5 bases, leaving 12 bases between them. The CDR3 extends over 15 amino acids. Sequences were obtained from PBMCs. The chain combines TRBV7-8 with TRBJ1-4; a possible D gene is TRBD1 (5 bases). The TCR was taken from a man younger than 45 in good health and CMV-seronegative. This CDR3 reads CASSLRQGPNEKLFF. The CDR3 DNA is TGTGCCAGCAGCTTAAGGCAGGGTCCAAATGAAAAACTGTTTTTT.